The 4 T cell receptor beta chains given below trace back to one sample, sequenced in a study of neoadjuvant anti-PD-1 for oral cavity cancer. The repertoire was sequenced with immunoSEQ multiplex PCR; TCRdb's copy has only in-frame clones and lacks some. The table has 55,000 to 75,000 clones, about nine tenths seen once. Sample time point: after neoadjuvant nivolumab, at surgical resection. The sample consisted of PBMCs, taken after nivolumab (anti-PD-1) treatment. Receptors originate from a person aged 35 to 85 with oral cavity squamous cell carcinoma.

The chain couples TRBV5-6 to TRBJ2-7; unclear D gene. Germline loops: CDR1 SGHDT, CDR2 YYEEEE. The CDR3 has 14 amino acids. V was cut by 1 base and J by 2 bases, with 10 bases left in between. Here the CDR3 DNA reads TGTGCCAGCAGCTTGTGGGTCAGAACCTACGAGCAGTACTTC. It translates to CASSLWVRTYEQYF. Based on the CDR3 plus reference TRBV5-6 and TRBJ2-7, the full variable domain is DAGVTQSPTHLIKTRGQQVTLRCSPKSGHDTVSWYQQALGQGPQFIFQYYEEEERQRGNFPDRFSGHQFPNYSSELNVNALLLGDSALYLCASSLWVRTYEQYFGPGTRLTVT.

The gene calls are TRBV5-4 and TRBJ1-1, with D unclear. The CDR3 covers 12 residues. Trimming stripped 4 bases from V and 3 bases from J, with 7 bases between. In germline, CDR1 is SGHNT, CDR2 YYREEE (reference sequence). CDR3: CASSRRDTEAFF. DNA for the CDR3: TGTGCCAGCAGCCGGAGGGACACTGAAGCTTTCTTT.

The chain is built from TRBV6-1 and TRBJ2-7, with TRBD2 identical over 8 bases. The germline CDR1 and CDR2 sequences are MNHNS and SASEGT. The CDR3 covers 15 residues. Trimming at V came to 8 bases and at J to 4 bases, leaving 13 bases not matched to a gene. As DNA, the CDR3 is TGTGCCAGCGCCAGCGGGGGACTAGGCAGATACGAGCAGTACTTC. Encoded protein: CASASGGLGRYEQYF.

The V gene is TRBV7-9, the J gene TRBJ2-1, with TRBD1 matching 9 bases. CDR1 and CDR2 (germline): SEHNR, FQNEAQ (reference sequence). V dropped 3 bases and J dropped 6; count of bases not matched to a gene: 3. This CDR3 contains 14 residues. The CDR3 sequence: CASSLVDRGNEQFF. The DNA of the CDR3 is TGTGCCAGCAGCTTGGTGGACAGGGGCAATGAGCAGTTCTTC.